This is a list of T cell receptor beta chains from one sample in a study of response to subunit inactivated influenza vaccine. MiXCR, applied by TCRdb to the RT-PCR reads, yields one record per CDR3 protein. The sample shows about 540,000 distinct CDR3 sequences, under 25% of them seen only once. These data were also reused for a study on T cells expressing NK-cell markers.

The specimen was CD4+ T cells sorted from PBMCs, collected 11 to 12 days after vaccination. Receptors were obtained from a man in his fifties who received an inactivated influenza vaccine. The CDR3 runs from the conserved cysteine through the conserved F or W. The D gene is left open where the match is weak. Some rows mark clone size as missing; the rest say once, few, many or name a class of expanded clone.

14 | few | TRBJ2-1 | TRBV5-1 | TRBD1 | CASSSRQGRDEQFF | TGCGCCAGCAGCTCTCGACAGGGAAGGGATGAGCAGTTCTTC
13 | few | TRBJ2-5 | TRBV7-9 | . | CASSRPPGETQYF | TGTGCCAGCAGCCGCCCACCGGGGGAGACCCAGTACTTC
15 | . | TRBJ2-2 | TRBV20-1 | . | CSARGLGRDTGELFF | TGCAGTGCTAGAGGTCTAGGGAGAGACACCGGGGAGCTGTTTTTT
15 | . | TRBJ2-2 | TRBV7-2 | . | CASSFRQRNTGELFF | TGTGCCAGCAGCTTCCGACAGAGAAACACCGGGGAGCTGTTTTTT
14 | few | TRBJ1-2 | TRBV6-1 | . | CASSRGEGLGGYTF | TGTGCCAGCAGCCGGGGGGAAGGGCTCGGTGGCTACACCTTC
15 | few | TRBJ2-7 | TRBV9 | . | CASSVGSRGSYEQYF | TGTGCCAGCAGCGTAGGAAGTAGGGGCTCCTACGAGCAGTACTTC
14 | few | TRBJ2-5 | TRBV6-2/TRBV6-3 | . | CASSYSASQETQYF | TGTGCCAGCAGTTACTCGGCCAGCCAAGAGACCCAGTACTTC
13 | . | TRBJ1-5 | TRBV12-3/TRBV12-4 | . | CASSWGQNQPQHF | TGTGCCAGCAGTTGGGGCCAAAATCAGCCCCAGCATTTT
16 | few | TRBJ1-1 | TRBV5-1 | . | CASSLVPGVMNTEAFF | TGCGCCAGCAGCTTGGTCCCGGGAGTGATGAACACTGAAGCTTTCTTT
18 | few | TRBJ2-3 | TRBV4-3 | . | CASSQDRGRGRRTDTQYF | TGCGCCAGCAGCCAAGATCGCGGGCGGGGAAGACGCACAGATACGCAGTATTTT
19 | few | TRBJ2-2 | TRBV12-3/TRBV12-4 | . | CASRARRGRSSGPTGELFF | TGTGCCAGCAGGGCCCGCAGGGGGAGGTCGAGCGGACCAACCGGGGAGCTGTTTTTT
13 | . | TRBJ1-1 | TRBV7-8 | . | CASSLVGQPEAFF | TGTGCCAGCAGCTTAGTTGGGCAGCCTGAAGCTTTCTTT
14 | . | TRBJ2-7 | TRBV6-5 | TRBD2 | CASSWGGTDYEQYF | TGTGCCAGCAGTTGGGGAGGGACTGACTACGAGCAGTACTTC
13 | . | TRBJ2-5 | TRBV6-2/TRBV6-3 | . | CASSRTRQETQYF | TGTGCCAGCAGCCGGACCAGACAAGAGACCCAGTACTTC
16 | many | TRBJ2-6 | TRBV10-3 | . | CAISRAVMRGANVLTF | TGTGCCATCAGTAGGGCCGTAATGCGGGGGGCCAACGTCCTGACTTTC
18 | . | TRBJ1-6 | TRBV10-2 | . | CASSDQLGLSSYNSPLHF | TGCGCCAGCAGTGACCAATTGGGGCTGAGCTCCTATAATTCACCCCTCCACTTT
15 | . | TRBJ2-2 | TRBV7-6 | . | CASSPGASNTGELFF | TGTGCCAGCAGCCCAGGGGCCTCGAACACCGGGGAGCTGTTTTTT
16 | . | TRBJ2-1 | TRBV27 | TRBD2 | CASSLGSGGSRNEQFF | TGTGCCAGCAGTTTAGGGAGCGGGGGGAGCCGCAATGAGCAGTTCTTC
14 | many | TRBJ1-5 | TRBV11-2 | TRBD1 | CASSLSTGGQPQHF | TGTGCCAGCAGCTTATCTACAGGGGGTCAGCCCCAGCATTTT
14 | . | TRBJ1-4 | TRBV5-1 | TRBD1 | CASSLRGPNEKLFF | TGCGCCAGCAGCTTGAGGGGGCCTAATGAAAAACTGTTTTTT
15 | . | TRBJ2-1 | TRBV3-1 | TRBD2 | CASGGRESTYNEQFF | TGTGCCAGCGGGGGGAGGGAGAGTACCTACAATGAGCAGTTCTTC
17 | few | TRBJ2-1 | TRBV4-2 | TRBD1 | CASSSGQGGTSYNEQFF | TGTGCCAGCAGCAGTGGACAGGGGGGGACCTCCTACAATGAGCAGTTCTTC
14 | . | TRBJ2-7 | TRBV7-2 | . | CASSSAVHIGEQYF | TGTGCCAGCAGCTCGGCGGTCCACATCGGCGAGCAGTACTTC
13 | few | TRBJ2-2 | TRBV4-3 | . | CASSQISGGELFF | TGCGCCAGCAGCCAAATTAGCGGCGGGGAGCTGTTTTTT
12 | . | TRBJ2-5 | TRBV20-1 | . | CSASPRIETQYF | TGCAGTGCTAGCCCTAGGATAGAGACCCAGTACTTC
17 | few | TRBJ2-3 | TRBV6-5 | . | CASSYAVRAASTDTQYF | TGTGCCAGCAGTTACGCGGTTCGGGCGGCTTCCACAGATACGCAGTATTTT
14 | many | TRBJ2-3 | TRBV29-1 | TRBD2 | CSLFLAGVGDTQYF | TGCAGCTTATTTCTAGCGGGAGTCGGAGATACGCAGTATTTT
16 | . | TRBJ1-5 | TRBV7-2 | . | CASSPIGRGAGEPQHF | TGTGCCAGCAGCCCAATTGGCCGGGGGGCAGGGGAGCCCCAGCATTTT
15 | . | TRBJ2-2 | TRBV7-2 | TRBD1 | CASGKYRGRAGELFF | TGTGCCAGCGGGAAATACAGGGGGCGGGCCGGGGAGCTGTTTTTT
13 | few | TRBJ2-3 | TRBV28 | . | CASTDGDTDTQYF | TGTGCCAGCACGGACGGGGACACAGATACGCAGTATTTT
12 | . | TRBJ2-5 | TRBV29-1 | TRBD1 | CSVGTGQETQYF | TGCAGCGTTGGGACAGGGCAAGAGACCCAGTACTTC
12 | . | TRBJ2-3 | TRBV28 | . | CASSSRPLLQYF | TGTGCCAGCAGTTCCAGACCCTTGCTGCAGTATTTT
16 | . | TRBJ2-3 | TRBV5-3 | . | CARSLGLQGYTDTQYF | TGTGCCAGAAGCTTGGGTCTCCAGGGGTACACAGATACGCAGTATTTT
14 | few | TRBJ1-4 | TRBV7-9 | TRBD1 | CASSPRQGGEKLFF | TGTGCCAGCAGTCCCCGACAGGGGGGTGAAAAACTGTTTTTT
16 | many | TRBJ1-5 | TRBV28 | . | CASSTGDIYSNQPQHF | TGTGCCAGCAGTACGGGCGATATTTATAGCAATCAGCCCCAGCATTTT
14 | . | TRBJ2-7 | TRBV9 | . | CASSVDGVGYEQYF | TGTGCCAGCAGCGTAGATGGCGTCGGCTACGAGCAGTACTTC
15 | . | TRBJ2-7 | TRBV10-3 | . | CAISERGMGVYEQYF | TGTGCCATCAGTGAAAGGGGTATGGGGGTCTACGAGCAGTACTTC
15 | few | TRBJ2-7 | TRBV28 | TRBD1 | CASSPGTGAPYEQYF | TGTGCCAGCAGTCCTGGGACAGGGGCCCCCTACGAGCAGTACTTC
17 | . | TRBJ2-2 | TRBV5-1 | TRBD2 | CASREGSGPLVAGELFF | TGCGCCAGCAGAGAGGGTAGCGGGCCCCTGGTGGCCGGGGAGCTGTTTTTT
16 | few | TRBJ2-2 | TRBV10-3 | TRBD1 | CAISETGTGMTGELFF | TGTGCCATCAGTGAAACCGGGACAGGGATGACCGGGGAGCTGTTTTTT
15 | few | TRBJ2-2 | TRBV9 | . | CASSVAAGTTGELFF | TGTGCCAGCAGCGTAGCTGCGGGAACGACCGGGGAGCTGTTTTTT
16 | . | TRBJ2-7 | TRBV6-2/TRBV6-3 | . | CASSYSNWYSSYEQYF | TGTGCCAGCAGTTACTCGAACTGGTACAGTTCCTACGAGCAGTACTTC
15 | few | TRBJ2-1 | TRBV2 | . | CASSRGGAYYNEQFF | TGTGCCTCCTCCCGAGGGGGGGCCTACTACAATGAGCAGTTCTTC
17 | few | TRBJ2-1 | TRBV4-2 | . | CASSQDRAANANNEQFF | TGTGCCAGCAGCCAAGACAGGGCGGCCAACGCCAACAATGAGCAGTTCTTC
17 | few | TRBJ1-1 | TRBV5-1 | TRBD1 | CASSSGTGGLLNTEAFF | TGCGCCAGCAGCTCGGGGACAGGCGGACTATTGAACACTGAAGCTTTCTTT
18 | few | TRBJ2-2 | TRBV6-2/TRBV6-3 | TRBD1 | CASSTPGTGDKNTGELFF | TGTGCCAGCAGTACCCCCGGGACAGGGGACAAAAACACCGGGGAGCTGTTTTTT
16 | . | TRBJ1-6 | TRBV7-9 | TRBD1 | CASRNGRGGSNSPLHF | TGTGCCAGCAGAAACGGTCGAGGGGGCTCAAATTCACCCCTCCACTTT
15 | . | TRBJ2-1 | TRBV20-1 | TRBD2 | CSAVPGAGGYNEQFF | TGCAGTGCTGTCCCGGGGGCGGGGGGGTACAATGAGCAGTTCTTC
16 | few | TRBJ2-7 | TRBV10-3 | . | CAISEGPRTDSYEQYF | TGTGCCATCAGTGAGGGCCCGCGGACAGACTCCTACGAGCAGTACTTC
13 | many | TRBJ2-7 | TRBV12-3/TRBV12-4 | . | CASSITRNYEQYF | TGTGCCAGCAGCATCACACGAAACTACGAGCAGTACTTC
15 | few | TRBJ2-7 | TRBV6-2/TRBV6-3 | TRBD1 | CASSYEGTVSYEQYF | TGTGCCAGCAGTTACGAAGGGACAGTTTCCTACGAGCAGTACTTC
15 | . | TRBJ2-5 | TRBV20-1 | . | CSARDGAETQETQYF | TGCAGTGCTAGAGATGGTGCGGAAACCCAAGAGACCCAGTACTTC
15 | . | TRBJ2-1 | TRBV7-9 | TRBD2 | CASSAGTSLYNEQFF | TGTGCCAGCAGCGCCGGGACTAGTCTTTACAATGAGCAGTTCTTC
15 | . | TRBJ2-2 | TRBV18 | . | CASSPQRRDGGELFF | TGTGCCAGCTCACCACAACGAAGGGACGGCGGGGAGCTGTTTTTT
11 | . | TRBJ2-1 | TRBV5-6 | . | CASSLFLEQFF | TGTGCCAGCAGCTTGTTCCTAGAGCAGTTCTTC
14 | . | TRBJ1-5 | TRBV28 | TRBD1 | CASSTRTGSTPQHF | TGTGCCAGCAGCACTAGGACAGGGAGTACGCCCCAGCATTTT
11 | . | TRBJ2-5 | TRBV29-1 | . | CSVFTGQTQYF | TGCAGCGTCTTTACAGGGCAAACCCAGTACTTC
16 | few | TRBJ2-2 | TRBV11-2 | . | CASSLEGHQVTGELFF | TGTGCCAGCAGCTTAGAGGGACACCAAGTCACCGGGGAGCTGTTTTTT
14 | many | TRBJ2-7 | TRBV5-1 | TRBD1 | CASSTGTGSYEQYF | TGCGCCAGCAGCACCGGGACAGGCTCCTACGAGCAGTACTTC